The 9 T cell receptor beta chains in this list originate from one sample, sequenced in a study of T cells expressing NK-cell markers. TCRdb re-called the 5' RACE reads and gives one entry per CDR3 protein, without DNA. The sample totals roughly 380,000 distinct CDR3 sequences. Sequencing used blood T cells: a sorted CD56 or NKG2C T cell subset, CD4+ or CD8+ T cells, or bulk PBMC T cells (not recorded which). The receptors stem from a man aged 18 to 69 in good health.

V and J are TRBV7-9 and TRBJ2-7. Germline CDR1 SEHNR, CDR2 FQNEAQ (reference sequence). The CDR3 spans 15 residues. CDR3 sequence reads: CASSPDSPSSYEQYF.

This rearrangement joins TRBV7-9 to TRBJ1-2; TCRdb's D gene call, TRBD1, goes unchecked for lack of DNA. CDR3 length: 13 amino acids. Germline lookup yields CDR1 SEHNR and CDR2 FQNEAQ (reference sequence). The CDR3 reads CASSPGRAYGYTF.

This rearrangement joins TRBV7-2 to TRBJ1-6; TCRdb designates TRBD1, a call that cannot be tested without DNA. This CDR3 is built from 16 residues. Germline values: CDR1 SGHTA, CDR2 FQGNSA. The CDR3 loop is CASSLVAGRYNSPLHF.

V gene TRBV7-2 combines with J gene TRBJ2-1; TCRdb lists TRBD1, though no DNA is available to test this call. Germline loops: CDR1 SGHTA, CDR2 FQGNSA. The CDR3 length is 15 residues. The CDR3: CASSLAGGALNEQFF.

The chain joins TRBV5-1 to TRBJ1-6. This CDR3 has 16 amino acids. CDR1 SGHRS and CDR2 YFSETQ come from the germline V gene. The CDR3 region is CASSLAVTSYNSPLHF.

V is TRBV14 and J is TRBJ2-2. Germline V lookup: CDR1 SGHDN, CDR2 FVKESK. This CDR3 spans 13 amino acids. The CDR3 sequence is CASSQFPAGELFF.

This chain joins TRBV5-1 and TRBJ1-2; lacking DNA, the TRBD1 call made by TCRdb goes unchecked. Germline V gives CDR1 SGHRS, CDR2 YFSETQ. This CDR3 has 15 amino acids. The CDR3 loop is CASRSGTGVLYGYTF.

The chain recombines TRBV9 with TRBJ2-1; no DNA is available, so the TRBD2 call from TCRdb remains unchecked. Looked up from germline, CDR1 is SGDLS and CDR2 is YYNGEE. The CDR3 extends over 16 amino acids. The CDR3 region is CASSVTSSGGAYEQFF. The full variable domain, its missing parts supplied by reference TRBV9 and TRBJ2-1, is DSGVTQTPKHLITATGQRVTLRCSPRSGDLSVYWYQQSLDQGLQFLIQYYNGEERAKGNILERFSAQQFPDLHSELNLSSLELGDSALYFCASSVTSSGGAYEQFFGPGTRLTVL.

J is TRBJ2-7 and V is TRBV28; the D gene TCRdb calls, TRBD1, cannot be checked with no DNA. CDR1 and CDR2 (germline): MDHEN, SYDVKM. The CDR3 totals 13 residues. The chain's CDR3 is CASSLLDTYEQYF.